Following are 10 T cell receptor beta chains from one sample sequenced in a study of radiation and T cells in renal cell carcinoma. Generated by immunoSEQ multiplex PCR, the TCRdb table keeps only in-frame clones and is missing some. This table has about 150,000 clones, roughly 90% appearing once. Time point defined: blood 2 weeks post-SBRT. Treatment indicated: 15 Gy SBRT to primary tumor, nephrectomy 4 weeks later. The material sequenced was blood, taken from a patient whose treatment included radiotherapy and nephrectomy. These receptors were obtained from a woman aged 50 to 60 with renal cell carcinoma.

The chain recombines TRBV2 with TRBJ2-7; TRBD1 is a possible D gene (5 bases). Per germline, CDR1 SNHLY and CDR2 FYNNEI. This CDR3 comprises 14 residues. Trimming stripped 5 bases from V and 0 bases from J, with 11 bases between. The CDR3 spells CASSSGRFSYEQYF. The CDR3 nucleotides read TGTGCCAGCAGTTCAGGGCGGTTCTCCTACGAGCAGTACTTC.

This clone was counted a single time. The chain recombines TRBV5-1 with TRBJ2-3; D is undetermined. Germline V gene sequence: CDR1 SGHRS, CDR2 YFSETQ. Trimming removed 3 bases at V and 6 bases at J, with 14 bases between. The CDR3 has 14 residues. CDR3 DNA: TGCGCCAGCAGCTCTGAGGATCCCGCGGATACGCAGTATTTT. As protein: CASSSEDPADTQYF. The complete variable domain, with remaining parts taken from reference TRBV5-1 and TRBJ2-3, reads KAGVTQTPRYLIKTRGQQVTLSCSPISGHRSVSWYQQTPGQGLQFLFEYFSETQRNKGNFPGRFSGRQFSNSRSEMNVSTLELGDSALYLCASSSEDPADTQYFGPGTRLTVL.

The chain employs TRBV7-2 and TRBJ2-5; 8 bases align to TRBD1. The CDR3 spans 14 residues. Germline loops: CDR1 SGHTA, CDR2 FQGNSA. The trim removed 0 bases at V and 4 bases at J, leaving 1 base unmatched. Here the CDR3 reads CASSLAGQGETQYF. CDR3 nucleotides: TGTGCCAGCAGCTTAGCCGGACAGGGAGAGACCCAGTACTTC.

This clone showed up just once. V and J are TRBV4-1 and TRBJ2-7, with 9 bases identical to TRBD1. V trimming: 4 bases; J trimming: 5 bases; junction bases outside the gene matches: 18. Germline V lookup: CDR1 MGHRA, CDR2 YSYEKL. CDR3 length: 18 residues. CDR3: CASSLSTHRGRFDNEQYF. The CDR3 DNA reads TGCGCCAGCAGCCTGTCAACTCACAGGGGGCGATTTGATAACGAGCAGTACTTC.

The chain recombines TRBV18 with TRBJ1-2, with D unresolved. Germline loops: CDR1 KGHSH, CDR2 LQKENI. This CDR3 is 16 amino acids long. The V end was cut by 3 bases, the J end by 9 bases, with 23 bases between. The CDR3 spells CASSPFEGSPMSSYTF. The CDR3 DNA sequence: TGTGCCAGCTCACCCTTTGAGGGCAGCCCTATGTCGAGCTACACCTTC.

The J gene is TRBJ2-1, the V gene TRBV2, with D maybe TRBD1 (5 bases). CDR3 length: 15 amino acids. Trimming cost V 4 bases and J 1 base, with 11 bases left between them. CDR1 and CDR2 from the germline V gene are SNHLY and FYNNEI. CDR3 nucleotides: TGTGCCAGCAGTGCGGACATCCGTTCCTACAATGAGCAGTTCTTC. Its protein is CASSADIRSYNEQFF. Using reference TRBV2 and TRBJ2-1 for the parts outside the CDR3, the full variable domain is EPEVTQTPSHQVTQMGQEVILRCVPISNHLYFYWYRQILGQKVEFLVSFYNNEISEKSEIFDDQFSVERPDGSNFTLKIRSTKLEDSAMYFCASSADIRSYNEQFFGPGTRLTVL.

V usage is TRBV19 and J usage is TRBJ1-2; D remains unclear. Germline CDR1 reads LNHDA; CDR2 reads SQIVND (reference sequence). CDR3 length: 16 residues. Trimming shortened V by 7 bases and J by 7 bases, and 25 bases separated the two germline ends. The DNA of the CDR3 is TGTGCCAGTACCCTAGCTCTGGGCGAATTCCCCTCTGGCTACACCTTC. The encoded protein is CASTLALGEFPSGYTF.

This chain joins TRBV29-1 and TRBJ2-1; D uncertain. Germline lookup yields CDR1 SQVTM and CDR2 ANQGSEA. The CDR3 is 16 amino acids. V lost 2 bases and J lost 0, with 14 bases in between. The CDR3 nucleotides read TGCAGCGTTGAACATCATAACACCCGCTCCTACAATGAGCAGTTCTTC. As protein: CSVEHHNTRSYNEQFF.

This clone was seen once. The chain recombines TRBV7-9 with TRBJ1-2; no clear D. The CDR3 loop spans 13 amino acids. Between the trimmed V and J ends, which lost 5 bases and 3 bases, there was a span of 10 bases. Germline V gene lookup returns CDR1 SEHNR and CDR2 FQNEAQ (reference sequence). In nucleotides, the CDR3 is TGTGCCAGCAGCCCATTTGCAGACTATGGCTACACCTTC. It translates to CASSPFADYGYTF.

The chain employs TRBV30 and TRBJ1-1; tentatively, D is TRBD1 (5 bases). Trimming pared 0 bases from V and 8 bases from J, leaving 10 bases between. Per germline, CDR1 GTSNPN and CDR2 SVGIG (reference sequence). This CDR3 has 12 residues. Written as DNA, the CDR3 is TGTGCCTGGAGTGTCGGCAGGGCAGAAGCTTTCTTT. Translated, it gives CAWSVGRAEAFF.